Listed below are T cell receptor beta chains from one sample, sequenced in a study of T cell repertoires in cytomegalovirus infection. TCRdb reprocessed the reads with MiXCR, giving one entry per CDR3 protein. The sample has some 400,000 distinct CDR3 sequences; roughly 18% are singletons. The sample was PBMCs. Every receptor here comes from a human donor in good health (CMV status not recorded). Some clones in this sample may be carry-over from other donors' samples. Each CDR3 is given with its conserved first and last residue. D genes are given only for firm matches. For some rows the clone size is stated as once, few or many, or as a class when expanded; others skip it.

abundance	v_gene	d_gene	j_gene	CDR3nt	CDR3aa
NA	TRBV7-2	NA	TRBJ2-5	TGTGCCAGCAGCTTAGGTTCTTTGGCCGTAAAAGAGACCCAGTACTTC	CASSLGSLAVKETQYF
NA	TRBV19	NA	TRBJ1-1	TGTGCCAGTAGTACTAGGGCAGCCCTTGAAGCTTTCTTT	CASSTRAALEAFF
few	TRBV12-3/TRBV12-4	TRBD1	TRBJ2-7	TGTGCCAGCAGTCGCGACAGGGTCCACGAGCAGTACTTC	CASSRDRVHEQYF
NA	TRBV20-1	NA	TRBJ2-1	TGCAGTGGATTGGGACTCGCAGCCTACAATGAGCAGTTCTTC	CSGLGLAAYNEQFF
many	TRBV6-1	NA	TRBJ1-5	TGTGCCAGCAGTGACAGGGAGAATCAGCCCCAGCATTTT	CASSDRENQPQHF
once	TRBV23-1	NA	TRBJ1-6	TGCGCCAGCAGTCCCCGCAGGGAGACCGGGACGGGAGATAATTCACCCCTCCACTTT	CASSPRRETGTGDNSPLHF
many	TRBV7-2	NA	TRBJ2-3	TGTGCCAGCAGCTTGGGCCGGGGTTCGATAGATACGCAGTATTTT	CASSLGRGSIDTQYF
NA	TRBV20-1	TRBD2	TRBJ2-7	TGCAGTGCTAGGTCAATCGCTAGCGGTGTATTGTACGAGCAGTACTTC	CSARSIASGVLYEQYF
many	TRBV7-9	NA	TRBJ2-5	TGTGCCAGCAGCCCGAGAGGTAGCGGCCAAGAGACCCAGTACTTC	CASSPRGSGQETQYF
many	TRBV12-3/TRBV12-4	TRBD1	TRBJ1-4	TGTGCCAGCAGTTTAGATCGGACAGGGGGTTATGAAAAACTGTTTTTT	CASSLDRTGGYEKLFF
few	TRBV12-3/TRBV12-4	NA	TRBJ1-3	TGTGCCAGCAGTTTCCGTATCTCTGGAAACACCATATATTTT	CASSFRISGNTIYF
many	TRBV12-5	NA	TRBJ1-1	TGTGCTAGTGGCCGACAGCGTCTGAACACTGAAGCTTTCTTT	CASGRQRLNTEAFF
few	TRBV5-6	TRBD1	TRBJ1-1	TGTGCCAGCAGCCGGACAGGGGTGGTTTCTGAAGCTTTCTTT	CASSRTGVVSEAFF
NA	TRBV20-1	NA	TRBJ1-6	TGCAGTGCTAGAGACTACGGGACCGATAATTCACCCCTCCACTTT	CSARDYGTDNSPLHF
many	TRBV12-3/TRBV12-4	NA	TRBJ1-2	TGTGCCAGCAGCCGCGCTACTAACTATGGCTACACCTTC	CASSRATNYGYTF
NA	TRBV19	NA	TRBJ2-1	TGTGCCAGTAATGCTAGAGAAAACAATGAGCAGTTCTTC	CASNARENNEQFF
many	TRBV7-2	NA	TRBJ2-3	TGTGCCAGCAGCTTAGCGCCCCGGGAGACAGATACGCAGTATTTT	CASSLAPRETDTQYF
few	TRBV11-2	NA	TRBJ1-4	TGTGCCAGCAGCGCCCTTTTGAGGGGCAGGCGGGCAACTAATGAAAAACTGTTTTTT	CASSALLRGRRATNEKLFF
few	TRBV5-1	NA	TRBJ2-2	TGCGCCAGCAGCTTTTTGGGTCCCGGGGAGCTGTTTTTT	CASSFLGPGELFF
few	TRBV5-1	NA	TRBJ2-7	TGCGCCAGCAGCATCTGGGGGACCTACGAGCAGTACTTC	CASSIWGTYEQYF
NA	TRBV6-2/TRBV6-3	NA	TRBJ1-1	TGTGCCAGCAGTAGGGCCCAGCAAGGGACTGAAGCTTTCTTT	CASSRAQQGTEAFF
many	TRBV6-1	NA	TRBJ1-3	TGTGCCAGCAGTCCTCACATCGGCTCTGGAAACACCATATATTTT	CASSPHIGSGNTIYF
few	TRBV29-1	NA	TRBJ2-7	TGCAGCGCCTGGGACCGTAGGGAGCAGTACTTC	CSAWDRREQYF
many	TRBV19	TRBD1	TRBJ2-1	TGTGCCAGTACCCCAACAGGGGGCATGCTCAATGAGCAGTTCTTC	CASTPTGGMLNEQFF
many	TRBV7-6	NA	TRBJ2-3	TGTGCCAGCAGCCCCGGTCGGAGAACAGATACGCAGTATTTT	CASSPGRRTDTQYF
many	TRBV7-3	NA	TRBJ2-2	TGTGCCAGCAGCTTAGGTTACGCCACCGGGGAGCTGTTTTTT	CASSLGYATGELFF
few	TRBV19	TRBD2	TRBJ2-5	TGTGCCAGTAGCGAGAGGACCGGGACTAGCTACTTGGAGACCCAGTACTTC	CASSERTGTSYLETQYF
few	TRBV9	NA	TRBJ1-6	TGTGCCAGCAGCGCCCGGGGGGGCTCCTATAATTCACCCCTCCACTTT	CASSARGGSYNSPLHF